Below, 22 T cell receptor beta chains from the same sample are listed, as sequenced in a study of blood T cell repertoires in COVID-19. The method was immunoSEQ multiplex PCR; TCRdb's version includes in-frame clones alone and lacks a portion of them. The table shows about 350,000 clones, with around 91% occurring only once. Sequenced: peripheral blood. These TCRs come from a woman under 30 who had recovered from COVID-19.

The CDR3 loop is CASSLRGTEAFF. The DNA of the CDR3 is TGTGCCAGCAGCTTAAGGGGCACTGAAGCTTTCTTT. This chain uses TRBV11-3 with TRBJ1-1; tentatively, D is TRBD1 (5 bases). V was clipped by 2 bases and J by 4 bases, with 5 bases between them. CDR3 length: 12 amino acids. Germline V gene data show CDR1 as SGHNT and CDR2 as YENEEA.

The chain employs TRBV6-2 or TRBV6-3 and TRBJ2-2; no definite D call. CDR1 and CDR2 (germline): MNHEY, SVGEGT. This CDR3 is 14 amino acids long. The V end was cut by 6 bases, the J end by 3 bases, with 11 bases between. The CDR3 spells CASSKGEDTGELFF. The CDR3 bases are TGTGCCAGCAGCAAAGGAGAGGACACCGGGGAGCTGTTTTTT.

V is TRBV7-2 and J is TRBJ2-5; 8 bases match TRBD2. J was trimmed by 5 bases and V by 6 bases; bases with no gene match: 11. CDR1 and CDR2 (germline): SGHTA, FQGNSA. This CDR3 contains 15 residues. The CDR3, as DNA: TGTGCCAGCAGACGCACCGGGACTAGAACTGAGACCCAGTACTTC. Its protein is CASRRTGTRTETQYF.

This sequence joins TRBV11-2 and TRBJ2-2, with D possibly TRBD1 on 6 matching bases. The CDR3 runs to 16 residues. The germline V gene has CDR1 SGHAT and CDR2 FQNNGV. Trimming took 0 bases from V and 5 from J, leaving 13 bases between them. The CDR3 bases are TGTGCCAGCAGCTTAGACCAACAGGGTCGGACCGGGGAGCTGTTTTTT. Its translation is CASSLDQQGRTGELFF.

This chain's CDR3 is CASSRVTGKNTEAFF. CDR3 DNA sequence: TGCGCCAGCAGCAGGGTGACAGGGAAAAACACTGAAGCTTTCTTT. The genes are TRBV5-1 and TRBJ1-1; 7 bases are a match to TRBD1. The CDR3 spans 15 residues. Germline V gene lookup returns CDR1 SGHRS and CDR2 YFSETQ. The V gene end was trimmed by 4 bases and the J gene end by 2 bases; junction bases not matched to a gene: 8.

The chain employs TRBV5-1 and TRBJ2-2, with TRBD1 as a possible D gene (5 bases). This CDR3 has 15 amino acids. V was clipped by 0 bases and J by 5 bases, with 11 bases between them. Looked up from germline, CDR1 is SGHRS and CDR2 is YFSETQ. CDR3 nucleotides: TGCGCCAGCAGCTTGGGACAGCTGTCAACCGGGGAGCTGTTTTTT. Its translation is CASSLGQLSTGELFF.

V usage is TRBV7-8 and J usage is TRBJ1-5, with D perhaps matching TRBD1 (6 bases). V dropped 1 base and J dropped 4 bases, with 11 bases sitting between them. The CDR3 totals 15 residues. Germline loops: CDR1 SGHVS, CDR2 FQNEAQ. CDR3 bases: TGTGCCAGCAGCTTAGGAGGGGGAAGGAATCAGCCCCAGCATTTT. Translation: CASSLGGGRNQPQHF.

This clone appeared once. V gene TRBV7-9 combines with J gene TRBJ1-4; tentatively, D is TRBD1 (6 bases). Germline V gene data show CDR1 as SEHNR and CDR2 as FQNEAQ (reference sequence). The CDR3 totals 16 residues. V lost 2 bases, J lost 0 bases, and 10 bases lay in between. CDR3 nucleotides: TGTGCCAGCAGCTTAAACAGGGTTGCAACTAATGAAAAACTGTTTTTT. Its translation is CASSLNRVATNEKLFF.

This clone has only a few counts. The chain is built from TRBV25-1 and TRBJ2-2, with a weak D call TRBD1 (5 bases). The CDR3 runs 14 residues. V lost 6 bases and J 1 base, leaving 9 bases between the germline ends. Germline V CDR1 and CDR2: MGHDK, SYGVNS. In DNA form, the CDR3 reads TGTGCCAGCAGGGGGCTTGGGAACACCGGGGAGCTGTTTTTT. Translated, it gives CASRGLGNTGELFF.

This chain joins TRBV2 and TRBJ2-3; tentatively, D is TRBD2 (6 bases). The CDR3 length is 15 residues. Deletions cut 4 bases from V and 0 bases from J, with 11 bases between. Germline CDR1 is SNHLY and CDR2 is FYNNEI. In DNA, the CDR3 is TGTGCCAGCAGTGTTAGCGGCCCTAGCACAGATACGCAGTATTTT. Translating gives CASSVSGPSTDTQYF.

The CDR3 loop reads CASSQDPGTGGALNTEAFF. CDR3 DNA: TGCGCCAGCAGCCAAGATCCCGGGACAGGGGGCGCCTTGAACACTGAAGCTTTCTTT. This chain joins TRBV4-3 and TRBJ1-1; 12 bases agree with TRBD1. Germline V CDR1 and CDR2: LGHNA, YSLEER. V lost 0 bases and J lost 0; bases outside the gene matches: 8. The CDR3 has 19 amino acids.

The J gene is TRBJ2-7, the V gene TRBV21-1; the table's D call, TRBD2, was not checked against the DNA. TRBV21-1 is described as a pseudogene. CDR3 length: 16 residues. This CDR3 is CASSKERASGTCEQYV. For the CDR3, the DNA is TGTGCCAGCAGCAAAGAGCGGGCTAGCGGGACTTGCGAGCAGTACGTC.

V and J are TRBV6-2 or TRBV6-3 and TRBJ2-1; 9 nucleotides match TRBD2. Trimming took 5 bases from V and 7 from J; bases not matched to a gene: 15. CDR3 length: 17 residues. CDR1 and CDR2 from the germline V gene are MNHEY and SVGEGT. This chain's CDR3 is CASSLIGREGPRNEQFF. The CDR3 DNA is TGTGCCAGCAGTCTAATAGGGCGGGAGGGCCCACGAAATGAGCAGTTCTTC.

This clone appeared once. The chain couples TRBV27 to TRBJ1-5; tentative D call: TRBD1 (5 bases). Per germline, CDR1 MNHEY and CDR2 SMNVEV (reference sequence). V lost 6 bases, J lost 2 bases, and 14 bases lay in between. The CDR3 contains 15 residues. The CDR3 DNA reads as TGTGCCAGCAGCCCCAGGGTCGAGGGCAATCAGCCCCAGCATTTT. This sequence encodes CASSPRVEGNQPQHF.

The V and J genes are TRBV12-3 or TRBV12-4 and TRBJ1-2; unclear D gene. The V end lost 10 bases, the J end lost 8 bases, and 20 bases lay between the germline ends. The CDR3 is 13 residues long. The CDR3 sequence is CATSMLRAGGYTF. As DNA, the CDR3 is TGTGCCACCAGCATGTTAAGGGCGGGAGGCTACACCTTC.

CDR3 sequence reads: CASSIGFKGLASNQPQHF. The DNA of the CDR3 is TGTGCCAGTAGTATAGGTTTTAAGGGTCTAGCTTCCAATCAGCCCCAGCATTTT. The chain recombines TRBV19 with TRBJ1-5, with D unclear. CDR1 is LNHDA, CDR2 SQIVND, per germline (reference sequence). This CDR3 spans 18 amino acids. The V end was cut by 1 base, the J end by 3 bases, with 19 bases between. Supplemented by reference TRBV19 and TRBJ1-5, the full variable domain reads DGGITQSPKYLFRKEGQNVTLSCEQNLNHDAMYWYRQDPGQGLRLIYYSQIVNDFQKGDIAEGYSVSREKKESFPLTVTSAQKNPTAFYLCASSIGFKGLASNQPQHFGDGTRLSIL.

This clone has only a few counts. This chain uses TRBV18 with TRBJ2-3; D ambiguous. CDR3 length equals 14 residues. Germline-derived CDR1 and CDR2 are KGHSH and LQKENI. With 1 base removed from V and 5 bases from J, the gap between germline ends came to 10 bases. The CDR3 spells CASSPLNMKDTQYF. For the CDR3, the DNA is TGTGCCAGCTCACCACTGAACATGAAAGATACGCAGTATTTT.

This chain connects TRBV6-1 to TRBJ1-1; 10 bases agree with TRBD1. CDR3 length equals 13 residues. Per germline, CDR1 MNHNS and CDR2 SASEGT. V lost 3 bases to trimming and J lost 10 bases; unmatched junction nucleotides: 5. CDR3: CASSERQGARAFF. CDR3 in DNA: TGTGCCAGCAGTGAGAGACAGGGGGCGCGAGCTTTCTTT.

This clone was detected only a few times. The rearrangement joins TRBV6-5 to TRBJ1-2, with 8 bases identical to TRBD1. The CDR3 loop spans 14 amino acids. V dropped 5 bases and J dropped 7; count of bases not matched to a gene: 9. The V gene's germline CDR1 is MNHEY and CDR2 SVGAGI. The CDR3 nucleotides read TGTGCCAGCAGTCCAGGGACAGGTTTTTCTGGCTACACCTTC. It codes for CASSPGTGFSGYTF.

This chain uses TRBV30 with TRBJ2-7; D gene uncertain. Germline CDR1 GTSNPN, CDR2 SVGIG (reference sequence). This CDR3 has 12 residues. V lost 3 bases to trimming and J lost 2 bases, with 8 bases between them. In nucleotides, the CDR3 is TGTGCCTGGAGCAAAGAGACCTACGAGCAGTACGTC. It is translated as CAWSKETYEQYV.

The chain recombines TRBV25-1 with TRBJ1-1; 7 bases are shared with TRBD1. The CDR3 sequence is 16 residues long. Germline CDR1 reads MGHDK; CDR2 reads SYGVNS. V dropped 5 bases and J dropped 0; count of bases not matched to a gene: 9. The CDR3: CASSITGATMNTEAFF. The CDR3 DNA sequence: TGTGCCAGCAGTATCACAGGGGCAACAATGAACACTGAAGCTTTCTTT.

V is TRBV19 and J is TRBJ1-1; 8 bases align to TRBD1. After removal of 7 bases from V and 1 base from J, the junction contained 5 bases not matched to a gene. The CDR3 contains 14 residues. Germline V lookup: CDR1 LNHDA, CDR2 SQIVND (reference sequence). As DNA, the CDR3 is TGTGCCAGTACGGGCAGGGGGCCGAACACTGAAGCTTTCTTT. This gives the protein CASTGRGPNTEAFF.